These 13 T cell receptor beta chains came from one sample sequenced in a study of patients and donors after allogeneic stem cell transplantation. MiXCR, applied by TCRdb to the RT-PCR reads, yields one record per CDR3 protein. Found here are roughly 880,000 distinct CDR3 sequences, 15% to 20% of them singletons; the top ten hold 6%. Material for sequencing was blood, either unsorted or a sorted T cell fraction (not recorded which). These receptors were taken from a human donor who was either an allogeneic HSCT recipient or a stem cell or donor lymphocyte infusion donor (not recorded which). It is not recorded whose cells these are; they may come from a transplant donor.

Ten or more counts support this clonotype. The chain combines TRBV12-3 or TRBV12-4 with TRBJ2-5; no reliable D call. CDR3 length: 12 residues. Trimming took off 5 bases at V and 2 bases at J, with 6 bases between the two ends. The CDR3 region has the DNA TGTGCCAGCAGTGGGATTCAAGAGACCCAGTACTTC. Translation gives CASSGIQETQYF.

The V gene is TRBV30, the J gene TRBJ1-2; D might be TRBD1 (5 bases). Between the trimmed V and J ends, which lost 4 bases and 4 bases, there was a span of 19 bases. The CDR3 has 15 amino acids. Germline V lookup: CDR1 GTSNPN, CDR2 SVGIG (reference sequence). The CDR3 sequence: CAWISARAGRYGYTF. The CDR3 nucleotides read TGTGCCTGGATCTCGGCCCGGGCAGGGCGCTATGGCTACACCTTC.

This clonotype was observed a handful of times. CDR3 in amino acids: CSASRAGRTEAFF. As DNA, the CDR3 is TGCAGTGCTAGTCGGGCGGGGAGGACTGAAGCTTTCTTT. This chain uses TRBV20-1 with TRBJ1-1; no reliable D call. Trimming cost V 3 bases and J 5 bases, with 13 bases left between them. The germline V gene has CDR1 DFQATT and CDR2 SNEGSKA (reference sequence). The CDR3 has 13 amino acids.

There are many counts of this clonotype. This chain's CDR3 is CASSLADGYTF. The CDR3 DNA follows: TGTGCCAGCAGTTTAGCGGATGGCTACACCTTC. The chain is built from TRBV12-3 or TRBV12-4 and TRBJ1-2; unclear D gene. V gave up 0 bases and J gave up 6 bases, with 2 bases separating them. The CDR3 contains 11 residues.

This clonotype was observed a handful of times. V usage is TRBV12-3 or TRBV12-4 and J usage is TRBJ2-2; D possibly corresponds to TRBD2 (6 bases). Deletions cut 1 base from V and 3 bases from J, with 12 bases between. The CDR3 length is 16 residues. The CDR3 protein is CASSLGPRGYTGELFF. For the CDR3, the DNA is TGTGCCAGCAGTTTAGGACCTCGGGGGTACACCGGGGAGCTGTTTTTT.

This clonotype was counted between two and nine times. The genes are TRBV12-3 or TRBV12-4 and TRBJ2-6, with 7 bases aligning to TRBD1. V was pared by 5 bases and J by 0 bases, with 16 bases of the junction left unmatched. The CDR3 contains 20 residues. The CDR3 here is CASSRRDSSLLSSGANVLTF. The CDR3 DNA sequence: TGTGCCAGCAGTCGCCGGGACAGTTCTCTTTTATCCTCTGGGGCCAACGTCCTGACTTTC.

V and J are TRBV6-2 or TRBV6-3 and TRBJ2-1, with no clear D. The CDR3 extends over 12 amino acids. Germline values: CDR1 MNHEY, CDR2 SVGEGT. The V end was cut by 6 bases, the J end by 10 bases, with 13 bases between. CDR3 amino acids: CASSNDIMEQFF. Here the CDR3 DNA reads TGTGCCAGCAGCAACGACATTATGGAGCAGTTCTTC.

V and J are TRBV14 and TRBJ2-1; unclear D gene. The CDR3 is 15 amino acids. Trimming cost V 4 bases and J 4 bases, with 14 bases left between them. Germline V gene lookup returns CDR1 SGHDN and CDR2 FVKESK. The CDR3: CASSPDPIGYNEQFF. The CDR3 coding sequence is TGTGCCAGCAGCCCGGACCCCATCGGATACAATGAGCAGTTCTTC. Full variable domain (remainder filled in from reference TRBV14 and TRBJ2-1): EAGVTQFPSHSVIEKGQTVTLRCDPISGHDNLYWYRRVMGKEIKFLLHFVKESKQDESGMPNNRFLAERTGGTYSTLKVQPAELEDSGVYFCASSPDPIGYNEQFFGPGTRLTVL.

This clonotype was picked up a small number of times. The rearrangement joins TRBV24-1 to TRBJ1-5; TRBD1 aligns across 7 bases. Trimming removed 3 bases from V and 9 bases from J; junction bases left unmatched: 7. The V gene's germline CDR1 is KGHDR and CDR2 SFDVKD. The CDR3 loop spans 14 amino acids. The CDR3 sequence is CATSDRQGGRPQHF. As DNA, the CDR3 is TGTGCCACCAGTGATCGACAGGGAGGGAGGCCCCAGCATTTT.

The table lists this clonotype with a few counts. The genes are TRBV4-1 and TRBJ2-3, with D possibly being TRBD1 (6 bases). The ends were cut back, 4 bases at V and 6 bases at J, with 20 bases in the middle. The CDR3 runs 16 residues. Per germline, CDR1 MGHRA and CDR2 YSYEKL. CDR3 residues: CASSPLTGSVADTQYF. The CDR3 coding sequence is TGCGCCAGCAGCCCTCTGACAGGCTCAGTCGCGGATACGCAGTATTTT.

This clonotype was picked up a small number of times. This CDR3 reads CASSLYHRVAYEQYF. The CDR3 DNA is TGCGCCAGCAGCCTTTACCACAGGGTCGCCTACGAGCAGTACTTC. V and J are TRBV4-1 and TRBJ2-7; the D gene is possibly TRBD1 (6 bases). CDR1 is MGHRA and CDR2 is YSYEKL in the germline V gene. The length of the CDR3 is 15 residues. Deletions cut 4 bases from V and 2 bases from J, with 15 bases between.

The chain links TRBV5-1 to TRBJ2-1; D is tentatively TRBD1 or TRBD2 (5 bases each). With 2 bases removed from V and 6 bases from J, the gap between germline ends came to 15 bases. Per the germline V gene, CDR1 is SGHRS and CDR2 is YFSETQ. This CDR3 has 15 amino acids. Written as DNA, the CDR3 is TGCGCCAGCAGCTTAGGTTCCGGGGCCACCAATGAGCAGTTCTTC. Its protein is CASSLGSGATNEQFF. Full variable domain (outside the CDR3, taken from reference TRBV5-1 and TRBJ2-1): KAGVTQTPRYLIKTRGQQVTLSCSPISGHRSVSWYQQTPGQGLQFLFEYFSETQRNKGNFPGRFSGRQFSNSRSEMNVSTLELGDSALYLCASSLGSGATNEQFFGPGTRLTVL.

This clonotype was seen a few times. V gene TRBV4-3 combines with J gene TRBJ2-7; 10 positions match TRBD1. This CDR3 is built from 15 residues. The germline CDR1 and CDR2 sequences are LGHNA and YSLEER. The trim removed 3 bases at V and 4 bases at J, leaving 6 bases unmatched. The CDR3 loop reads CASSHTGQGLYEQYF. Written as DNA, the CDR3 is TGCGCCAGCAGCCATACGGGACAGGGGTTATACGAGCAGTACTTC.